Each of the 29 T cell receptor beta chains below was sequenced from the same sample in a study of T-cell memory formation after mild COVID-19. TCRdb itself ran the 5' RACE reads through MiXCR, one entry per CDR3 protein. Altogether about 400,000 distinct CDR3 sequences are present, roughly 18% being singletons, with the ten largest covering 20% to 25%. The material sequenced was PBMCs or a T cell subset sorted from them (not recorded which). The receptors come from a man between 18 and 29 years old who had mild COVID-19 (a few samples of this study predate the infection). Cell type and time point are not known.

This clonotype was seen repeatedly, ten times or more. The chain joins TRBV5-1 to TRBJ2-2; weak D call: TRBD2 (5 bases). CDR3 length: 14 residues. V was pared by 4 bases and J by 0 bases, with 7 bases between. The germline CDR1 and CDR2 sequences are SGHRS and YFSETQ. CDR3 in amino acids: CASSTGANTGELFF. CDR3 DNA sequence: TGCGCCAGCAGCACCGGGGCGAACACCGGGGAGCTGTTTTTT.

This clonotype has a handful of counts. The CDR3 DNA sequence: TGCGCCAGCAGCCAAGAATTTCAGGGGTACAATGAGCAGTTCTTC. Its protein product is CASSQEFQGYNEQFF. The chain uses TRBV4-3 and TRBJ2-1; possibly TRBD1 for D (6 bases). The CDR3 has 15 amino acids. CDR1 is LGHNA and CDR2 is YSLEER in the germline V gene. V dropped 0 bases and J dropped 4 bases, with 10 bases sitting between them.

The table lists this clonotype with a count of one. The genes are TRBV7-9 and TRBJ2-3, with a possible D match to TRBD1 (6 bases). V lost 6 bases and J 2 bases, leaving 18 bases between the germline ends. This CDR3 comprises 16 residues. The V gene's germline CDR1 is SEHNR and CDR2 FQNEAQ (reference sequence). CDR3 DNA sequence: TGTGCCAGCAGACCCGGGTGGGGGCGAACCACAGATACGCAGTATTTT. It translates to CASRPGWGRTTDTQYF.

This clonotype was observed a few times. The chain couples TRBV27 to TRBJ2-7, with D hard to call. Germline loops: CDR1 MNHEY, CDR2 SMNVEV (reference sequence). Trimming removed 8 bases at V and 5 bases at J, with 16 bases between. This CDR3 comprises 13 residues. The CDR3 sequence: CASGIGSRNEQYF. The CDR3 bases are TGTGCCAGCGGCATAGGGTCTCGGAACGAGCAGTACTTC.

The chain has TRBV6-2 or TRBV6-3 and TRBJ1-1; 8 bases agree with TRBD1. Germline CDR1 is MNHEY and CDR2 is SVGEGT. V dropped 6 bases and J dropped 1; count of bases not matched to a gene: 4. This CDR3 region has 14 residues. CDR3 sequence: CASRPGGTNTEAFF. CDR3 DNA sequence: TGTGCCAGCAGACCAGGGGGCACGAACACTGAAGCTTTCTTT.

This clonotype was counted only a few times. V gene TRBV28 combines with J gene TRBJ2-7, with TRBD1 as a possible D gene (5 bases). V shed 7 bases and J shed 3 bases, with 10 bases lying between them. This CDR3 has 12 residues. The germline V gene has CDR1 MDHEN and CDR2 SYDVKM. DNA of the CDR3: TGTGCCAGCACCTCAGGGAACTACGAGCAGTACGTC. Residues: CASTSGNYEQYV.

The chain links TRBV20-1 to TRBJ1-4, with a weak D call TRBD1 (6 bases). With 6 bases removed from V and 10 bases from J, the gap between germline ends came to 21 bases. CDR3 length: 14 residues. Per the germline V gene, CDR1 is DFQATT and CDR2 is SNEGSKA (reference sequence). The chain's CDR3 is CSAREGGKDVKLFF. The CDR3 DNA is TGCAGTGCGCGAGAGGGGGGGAAGGACGTAAAACTGTTTTTT.

The rearrangement joins TRBV11-1 to TRBJ2-5; maybe TRBD2 (5 bases). This CDR3 spans 16 amino acids. Per the germline V gene, CDR1 is SGHAT and CDR2 is FQDESV (reference sequence). V dropped 5 bases and J dropped 4 bases, with 20 bases sitting between them. The CDR3 DNA reads TGTGCCAGCAGCCCCAGACGACGAGGAGAGGGAGAGACCCAGTACTTC. This translates into CASSPRRRGEGETQYF.

This clonotype turned up a few times. The V and J genes are TRBV7-8 and TRBJ2-7; 9 bases are shared with TRBD1. V lost 3 bases to trimming and J lost 4 bases; unmatched junction nucleotides: 1. In germline, CDR1 is SGHVS, CDR2 FQNEAQ. The CDR3 totals 13 residues. CDR3 DNA sequence: TGTGCCAGCAGCTTCGGGACAGGGTACGAGCAGTACTTC. Translating gives CASSFGTGYEQYF.

The CDR3 sequence is CASSPTVYGYTF. CDR3 in DNA: TGTGCCAGCTCACCGACAGTCTATGGCTACACCTTC. V and J are TRBV18 and TRBJ1-2, with D perhaps matching TRBD1 (5 bases). CDR1 KGHSH and CDR2 LQKENI come from the germline V gene. V lost 3 bases, J lost 4 bases, and 6 bases lay in between. The CDR3 spans 12 residues.

This clonotype showed up just a few times. The chain couples TRBV6-5 to TRBJ1-1; D is possibly TRBD1 (5 bases). The CDR3 sequence is 14 residues long. Germline values: CDR1 MNHEY, CDR2 SVGAGI. Between the trimmed V and J ends, which lost 6 bases and 5 bases, there was a span of 16 bases. CDR3 amino acids: CASRGWGDGTEAFF. CDR3 nucleotides: TGTGCCAGCAGAGGATGGGGGGATGGGACTGAAGCTTTCTTT.

V gene TRBV6-5 combines with J gene TRBJ2-3; D gene uncertain. The CDR3 runs 15 residues. V lost 6 bases and J lost 8, with 21 bases in between. Germline V gives CDR1 MNHEY, CDR2 SVGAGI. This CDR3 reads CASSTDGRYLGTQYF. DNA for the CDR3: TGTGCCAGCAGCACCGATGGACGGTACCTGGGTACGCAGTATTTT.

The chain links TRBV28 to TRBJ2-2; either TRBD1 or TRBD2 may fit D (5 bases each). Germline-derived CDR1 and CDR2 are MDHEN and SYDVKM. Trimming took off 2 bases at V and 7 bases at J, with 14 bases between the two ends. This CDR3 contains 15 residues. The CDR3 coding sequence is TGTGCCAGCAGTTTAAGGGACCCTGGTATCGGGGAGCTGTTTTTT. Residues: CASSLRDPGIGELFF. Drawing the rest from reference TRBV28 and TRBJ2-2, the complete variable domain is DVKVTQSSRYLVKRTGEKVFLECVQDMDHENMFWYRQDPGLGLRLIYFSYDVKMKEKGDIPEGYSVSREKKERFSLILESASTNQTSMYLCASSLRDPGIGELFFGEGSRLTVL.

This clonotype was recorded a few times. This rearrangement joins TRBV5-1 to TRBJ2-5, with 7 nucleotides matching TRBD1. V was clipped by 4 bases and J by 2 bases; unmatched bases: 5. CDR3 length: 14 amino acids. In germline, CDR1 is SGHRS, CDR2 YFSETQ. CDR3 in amino acids: CASSVFRGQETQYF. In nucleotides, the CDR3 is TGCGCCAGCAGCGTTTTCAGGGGGCAAGAGACCCAGTACTTC.

This clonotype was detected only a few times. The chain carries TRBV6-2 or TRBV6-3 and TRBJ2-7; perhaps TRBD2 as D (5 bases). The V end lost 5 bases, the J end lost 0 bases, and 11 bases lay between the germline ends. This CDR3 has 14 amino acids. Germline CDR1 MNHEY, CDR2 SVGEGT. CDR3 DNA sequence: TGTGCCAGCAGTCGTACTAGAGCCTCCTACGAGCAGTACTTC. Its translation is CASSRTRASYEQYF.

This clonotype was seen more than once but under ten times. The rearrangement links TRBV9 to TRBJ2-5; 12 bases are a match to TRBD2. Germline CDR1 and CDR2: SGDLS and YYNGEE. The junction had 5 bases not matched to a gene; V was cut back by 3 bases and J by 2 bases. CDR3 length: 16 residues. The CDR3 here is CASSGQTSGGQETQYF. CDR3 coding DNA: TGTGCCAGCAGCGGTCAGACTAGCGGGGGACAAGAGACCCAGTACTTC.

The chain has TRBV7-6 and TRBJ2-7, with 9 bases aligning to TRBD1. This CDR3 has 14 residues. V lost 4 bases, J lost 6 bases, and 7 bases stayed unmatched. Germline V gene sequence: CDR1 SGHVS, CDR2 FNYEAQ. The chain's CDR3 is CASSSRDREGEQYF. The CDR3 DNA reads TGTGCCAGCAGCTCCCGGGACAGGGAGGGCGAGCAGTACTTC.

The rearrangement links TRBV7-2 to TRBJ1-2; D unresolved. The CDR3 loop spans 13 amino acids. CDR1 is SGHTA, CDR2 FQGNSA, per germline. The ends were cut back, 1 base at V and 4 bases at J, with 7 bases in the middle. The CDR3 here is CASSLVQAYGYTF. The DNA for the CDR3 is TGTGCCAGCAGCTTAGTCCAGGCCTATGGCTACACCTTC.

This clonotype was picked up a small number of times. The CDR3 nucleotides are TGTGCCACCCTAGCGGGGGGGATCCGATCCTACGAGCAGTACGTC. Its protein product is CATLAGGIRSYEQYV. The chain recombines TRBV15 with TRBJ2-7; 12 bases are a match to TRBD2. The CDR3 has 15 residues. Germline V gene data show CDR1 as LNHNV and CDR2 as YYDKDF (reference sequence). Trimming at V came to 8 bases and at J to 1 base, leaving 6 bases not matched to a gene.

This clonotype was counted many times. The rearrangement links TRBV7-2 to TRBJ1-1, with D maybe TRBD1 (5 bases). Trimming left V 6 bases short and J 1 base short, with 18 bases between. From germline, CDR1 is SGHTA and CDR2 FQGNSA. This CDR3 contains 16 residues. Here the CDR3 DNA reads TGTGCCAGCAGTGGGGCCCGGGGGGGAACGAACACTGAAGCTTTCTTT. Amino acids: CASSGARGGTNTEAFF.

This sequence joins TRBV6-1 and TRBJ1-4; D is uncertain. With 3 bases removed from V and 8 bases from J, the gap between germline ends came to 13 bases. Germline-derived CDR1 and CDR2 are MNHNS and SASEGT. The CDR3 length is 14 residues. CDR3 in DNA: TGTGCCAGCAGTGAGCCGGGCGAAATGGAAAAACTGTTTTTT. It codes for CASSEPGEMEKLFF.

Of note for this clonotype: The junction does not match germline at one end; this may be a read error. The CDR3 DNA reads TGTGCTAGCAGCCCCCATCCCGGATCAGGCAATGAGCAGTTCTTC. It is translated as CASSPHPGSGNEQFF. The genes are TRBV7-7 and TRBJ2-1, with no clear D. Germline CDR1 reads SSHAT; CDR2 reads FNYEAQ (reference sequence). The CDR3 consists of 15 residues.

The V gene is TRBV4-1, the J gene TRBJ2-2; D uncertain. This CDR3 region has 14 residues. Germline V gives CDR1 MGHRA, CDR2 YSYEKL. The ends were cut back, 4 bases at V and 4 bases at J, with 10 bases in the middle. Written as DNA, the CDR3 is TGCGCCAGCAGCCGGGGATCGGTCACCGGGGAGCTGTTTTTT. Amino acid sequence: CASSRGSVTGELFF.

The V gene is TRBV20-1, the J gene TRBJ1-5; tentatively, D is TRBD1 (6 bases). V was trimmed by 3 bases and J by 1 base, leaving 16 bases between them. Germline CDR1 is DFQATT and CDR2 is SNEGSKA (reference sequence). This CDR3 comprises 16 residues. CDR3 DNA: TGCAGTGCTAGCGATGCCAGGGGATGGAGCAATCAGCCCCAGCATTTT. This encodes CSASDARGWSNQPQHF.

The chain is built from TRBV7-2 and TRBJ2-5; no firm D call. This CDR3 spans 16 amino acids. V was clipped by 0 bases and J by 0 bases, with 11 bases between them. Germline CDR1 reads SGHTA; CDR2 reads FQGNSA. CDR3 loop: CASSLAHSLYQETQYF. The CDR3 region has the DNA TGTGCCAGCAGCTTAGCCCACTCCCTGTACCAAGAGACCCAGTACTTC.

A few counts support this clonotype. The CDR3 coding sequence is TGTGCCAGCAGTTCCCCCCGGACAGCCCCCTACGAGCAGTACTTC. It yields the protein CASSSPRTAPYEQYF. This rearrangement joins TRBV27 to TRBJ2-7; D perhaps matches TRBD1 (6 bases). This CDR3 is built from 15 residues. CDR1 and CDR2 from the germline V gene are MNHEY and SMNVEV (reference sequence). Trimming shortened V by 4 bases and J by 2 bases, and 15 bases separated the two germline ends.

As concerns this clonotype: At one end the junction does not follow the germline gene, possibly because of a read error. This chain uses TRBV6-6 with TRBJ2-7, with D unclear. This CDR3 comprises 13 residues. Germline V gene lookup returns CDR1 MNHNY and CDR2 SVGAGI (reference sequence). This CDR3 reads CDSSYAPASEQYF. The CDR3, as DNA: TGTGACAGCAGTTACGCGCCGGCCTCCGAGCAGTACTTC.

This clonotype was picked up a small number of times. A much bigger clone sits one base away, suggesting this may be a read error. Because the CDR3's place on the DNA is in doubt, the DNA is left out and the CDR3 is given as listed by TCRdb. The chain couples TRBV7-2 to TRBJ2-2; TRBD1, the table's D call, was not compared with the DNA. The CDR3 length is 15 residues, termini included. Germline V gene sequence: CDR1 SGHTA, CDR2 FQGNSA. CDR3 region: CASSFGTGTTGELIF.

This clonotype has a handful of counts. The rearrangement links TRBV4-1 to TRBJ2-7, with D maybe TRBD1 (6 bases). The CDR3 is 16 amino acids. In germline, CDR1 is MGHRA, CDR2 YSYEKL. V lost 4 bases, J lost 0 bases, and 16 bases lay in between. The CDR3 DNA is TGCGCCAGCAGCCGAAGCGTTACAGGGATCTCCTACGAGCAGTACTTC. Its protein product is CASSRSVTGISYEQYF.